The rows below give T cell receptor beta chains drawn from one sample of a study of T cell repertoires in cytomegalovirus infection. These receptors lack a known antigen. TCRdb redid the calling of the reads with MiXCR, one entry per CDR3 protein. Of more than 300,000 distinct CDR3 sequences listed, nearly 35% were seen once; the top ten hold roughly 13%. The sample here was cultured PBMCs, taken from culture after CMV antigen stimulation. These receptors were obtained from a human donor in good health (CMV status not recorded). Some clones in this sample may be carry-over from other donors' samples. The CDR3 runs from the conserved cysteine through the conserved F or W. A D gene is named only where the DNA matches it firmly. Clone size is shown for a subset of rows, as once, few, many or a class of expanded clone.

TRBJ2-1 - TRBV7-8 15 - TGTGCCAGCAGTCTCGACTCTAGCTCCTACAATGAGCAGTTCTTC CASSLDSSSYNEQFF
TRBJ2-1 few TRBV7-2 17 - TGTGCCAGCAGCTTAGCCCCTCTACCTCGCGTAGGGAATGAGCAGTTCTTC CASSLAPLPRVGNEQFF
TRBJ1-4 - TRBV6-1 18 TRBD1 TGTGCCAGCAGTGAAGCCCCCGGGACAGGGCCCGGGGGTGAAAAACTGTTTTTT CASSEAPGTGPGGEKLFF
TRBJ2-1 few TRBV6-1 12 - TGTGCCAGCATACCGGGGACCAATGAGCAGTTCTTC CASIPGTNEQFF
TRBJ2-1 - TRBV5-1 14 - TGCGCCAGCAGCATAGGGACGGCGAACAATGAGCAGTTCTTC CASSIGTANNEQFF
TRBJ2-7 - TRBV6-5 13 - TGTGCCAGCGCGGCGGCAGGGGCTCACGAGCAGTACTTC CASAAAGAHEQYF
TRBJ2-2 many TRBV7-2 15 - TGTGCCAGCAGCCCGCGGACTATCGGCGGCGGGGAGCTGTTTTTT CASSPRTIGGGELFF
TRBJ1-2 few TRBV7-2 13 - TGTGCCAGCAGCTTTGGAGGGTTCTACCGCTACACCTTC CASSFGGFYRYTF
TRBJ2-3 few TRBV28 14 TRBD1 TGTGCCAGCAGCATAGGGGGCGGCACAGATACGCAGTATTTT CASSIGGGTDTQYF
TRBJ2-3 - TRBV6-2/TRBV6-3 14 - TGTGCCAGCAGTTACTCAGGGGTATCAGATACGCAGTATTTT CASSYSGVSDTQYF
TRBJ1-1 few TRBV7-6 13 - TGTGCCAGCAGCCGGGACCTCCTCCGTCCAGCTTTCTTT CASSRDLLRPAFF
TRBJ1-4 few TRBV3-1 13 - TGTGCCAGCAGCCAAGGAGGACCTTTGAAACTGTTTTTT CASSQGGPLKLFF
TRBJ2-1 - TRBV7-9 15 - TGTGCCAGCAGCTCCCTTCAAAGGGAGTTTGATGAGCAGTTCTTC CASSSLQREFDEQFF
TRBJ2-3 - TRBV9 14 - TGTGCCAGCAGCGGGCGATTTGACACAGATACGCAGTATTTT CASSGRFDTDTQYF
TRBJ1-1 many TRBV7-2 14 - TGTGCCAGCAGCTTGACAGGATTGAACACTGAAGCTTTCTTT CASSLTGLNTEAFF
TRBJ2-1 many TRBV7-8 15 TRBD2 TGTGCCAGCAGCTTCGGGAGGGCCCCCTACAATGAGCAGTTCTTC CASSFGRAPYNEQFF
TRBJ1-1 few TRBV7-2 14 TRBD1 TGTGCCAGCAGCATACGGATGACAGGGTCTGAAGCTTTCTTT CASSIRMTGSEAFF